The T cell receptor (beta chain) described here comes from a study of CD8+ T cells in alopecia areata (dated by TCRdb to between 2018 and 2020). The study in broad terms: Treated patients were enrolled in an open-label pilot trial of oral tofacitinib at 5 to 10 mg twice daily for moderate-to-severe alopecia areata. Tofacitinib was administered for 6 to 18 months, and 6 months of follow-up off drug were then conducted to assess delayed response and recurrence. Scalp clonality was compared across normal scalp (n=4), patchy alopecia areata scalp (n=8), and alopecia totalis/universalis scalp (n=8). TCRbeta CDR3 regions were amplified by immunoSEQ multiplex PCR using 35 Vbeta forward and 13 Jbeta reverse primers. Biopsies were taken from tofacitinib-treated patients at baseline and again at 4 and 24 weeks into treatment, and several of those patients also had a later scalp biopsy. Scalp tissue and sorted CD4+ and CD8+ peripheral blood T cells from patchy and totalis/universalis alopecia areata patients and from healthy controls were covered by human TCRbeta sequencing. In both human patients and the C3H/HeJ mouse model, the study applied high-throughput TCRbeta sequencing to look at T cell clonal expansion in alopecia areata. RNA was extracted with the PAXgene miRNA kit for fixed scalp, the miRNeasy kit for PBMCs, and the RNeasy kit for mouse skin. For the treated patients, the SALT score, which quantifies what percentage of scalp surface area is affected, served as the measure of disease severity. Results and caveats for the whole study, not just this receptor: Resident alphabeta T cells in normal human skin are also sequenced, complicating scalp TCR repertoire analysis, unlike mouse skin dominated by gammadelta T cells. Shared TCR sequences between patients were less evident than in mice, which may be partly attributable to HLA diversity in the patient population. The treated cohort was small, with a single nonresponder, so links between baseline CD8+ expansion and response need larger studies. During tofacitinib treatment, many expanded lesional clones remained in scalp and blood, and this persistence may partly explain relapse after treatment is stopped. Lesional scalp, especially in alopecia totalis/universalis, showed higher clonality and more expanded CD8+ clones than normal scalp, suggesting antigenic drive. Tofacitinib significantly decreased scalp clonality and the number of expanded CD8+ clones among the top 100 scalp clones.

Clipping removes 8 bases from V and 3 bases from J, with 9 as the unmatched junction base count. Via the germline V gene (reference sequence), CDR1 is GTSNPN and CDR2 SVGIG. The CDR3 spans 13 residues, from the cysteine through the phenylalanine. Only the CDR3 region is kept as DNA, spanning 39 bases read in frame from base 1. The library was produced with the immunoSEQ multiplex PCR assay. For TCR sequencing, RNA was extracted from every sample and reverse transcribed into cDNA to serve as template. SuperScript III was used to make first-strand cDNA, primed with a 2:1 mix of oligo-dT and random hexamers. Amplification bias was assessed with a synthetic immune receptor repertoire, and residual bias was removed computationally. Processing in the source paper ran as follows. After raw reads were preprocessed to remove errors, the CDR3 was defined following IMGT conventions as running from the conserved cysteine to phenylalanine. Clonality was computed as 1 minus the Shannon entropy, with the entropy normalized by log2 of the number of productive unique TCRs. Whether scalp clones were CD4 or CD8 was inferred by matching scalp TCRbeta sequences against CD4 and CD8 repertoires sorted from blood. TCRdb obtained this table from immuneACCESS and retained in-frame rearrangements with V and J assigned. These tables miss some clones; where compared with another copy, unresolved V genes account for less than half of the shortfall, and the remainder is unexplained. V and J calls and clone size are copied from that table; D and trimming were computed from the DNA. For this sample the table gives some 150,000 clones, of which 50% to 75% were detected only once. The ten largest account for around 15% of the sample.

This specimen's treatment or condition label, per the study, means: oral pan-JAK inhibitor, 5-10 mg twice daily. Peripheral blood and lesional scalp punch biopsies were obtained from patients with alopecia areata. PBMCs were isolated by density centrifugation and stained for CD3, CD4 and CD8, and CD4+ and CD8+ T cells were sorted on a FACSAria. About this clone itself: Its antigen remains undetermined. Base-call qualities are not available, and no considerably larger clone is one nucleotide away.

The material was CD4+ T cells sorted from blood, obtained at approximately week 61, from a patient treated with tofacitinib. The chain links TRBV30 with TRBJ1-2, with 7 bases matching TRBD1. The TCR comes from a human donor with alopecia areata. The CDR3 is CARQQGLDYGYTF. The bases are TGTGCCCGTCAACAGGGGTTGGACTATGGCTACACCTTC. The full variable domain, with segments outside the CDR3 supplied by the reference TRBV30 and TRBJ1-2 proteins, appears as SQTIHQWPATLVQPVGSPLSLECTVEGTSNPNLYWYRQAAGRGLQLLFYSVGIGQISSEVPQNLSASRPQDRQFILSSKKLLLSDSGFYLCARQQGLDYGYTFGSGTRLTVV.